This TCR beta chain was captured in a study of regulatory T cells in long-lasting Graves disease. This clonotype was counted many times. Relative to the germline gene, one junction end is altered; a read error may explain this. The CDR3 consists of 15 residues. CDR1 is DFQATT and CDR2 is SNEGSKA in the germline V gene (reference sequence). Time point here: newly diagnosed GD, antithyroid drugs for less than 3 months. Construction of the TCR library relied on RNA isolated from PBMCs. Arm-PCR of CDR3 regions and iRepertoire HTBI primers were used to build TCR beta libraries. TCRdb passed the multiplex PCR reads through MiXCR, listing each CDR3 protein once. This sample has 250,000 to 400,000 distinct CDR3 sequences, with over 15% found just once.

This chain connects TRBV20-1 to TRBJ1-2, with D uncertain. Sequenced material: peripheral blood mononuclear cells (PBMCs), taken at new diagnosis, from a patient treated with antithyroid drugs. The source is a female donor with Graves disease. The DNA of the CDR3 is TGCAGTGCCAGAGGAGGTTTGAGCGTGAACTATGGCTACACCTTC. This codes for CSARGGLSVNYGYTF.